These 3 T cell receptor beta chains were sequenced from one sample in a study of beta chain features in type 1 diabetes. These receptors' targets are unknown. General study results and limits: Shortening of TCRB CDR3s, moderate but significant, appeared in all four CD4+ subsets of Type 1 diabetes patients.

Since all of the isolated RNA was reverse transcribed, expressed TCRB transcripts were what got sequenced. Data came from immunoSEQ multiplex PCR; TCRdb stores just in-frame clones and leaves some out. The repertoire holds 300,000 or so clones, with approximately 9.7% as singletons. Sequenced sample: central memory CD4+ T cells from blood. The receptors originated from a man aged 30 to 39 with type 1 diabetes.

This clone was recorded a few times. As DNA, the CDR3 is TGTGCCAGCAGCTTAGCCCCAGCACAGAAGAACACTGAAGCTTTCTTT. It translates to CASSLAPAQKNTEAFF. The rearrangement uses TRBV7-2 and TRBJ1-1; no definite D call. From germline, CDR1 is SGHTA and CDR2 FQGNSA. V dropped 0 bases and J dropped 1 base, with 12 bases sitting between them. The CDR3 runs to 16 residues.

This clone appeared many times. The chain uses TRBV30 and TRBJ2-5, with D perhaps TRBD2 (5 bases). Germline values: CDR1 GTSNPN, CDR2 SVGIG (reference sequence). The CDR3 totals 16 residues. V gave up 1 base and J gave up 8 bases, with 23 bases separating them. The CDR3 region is CAWSAPSGGFIDTQYF. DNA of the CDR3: TGTGCCTGGAGTGCCCCCAGCGGTGGGTTCATTGACACCCAGTACTTC.

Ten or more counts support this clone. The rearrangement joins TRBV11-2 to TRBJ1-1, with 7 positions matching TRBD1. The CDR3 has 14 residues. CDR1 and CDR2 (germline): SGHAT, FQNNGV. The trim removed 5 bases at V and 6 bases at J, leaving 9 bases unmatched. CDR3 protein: CASSIVQGYAEAFF. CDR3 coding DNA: TGTGCCAGCAGCATCGTACAGGGGTACGCTGAAGCTTTCTTT.